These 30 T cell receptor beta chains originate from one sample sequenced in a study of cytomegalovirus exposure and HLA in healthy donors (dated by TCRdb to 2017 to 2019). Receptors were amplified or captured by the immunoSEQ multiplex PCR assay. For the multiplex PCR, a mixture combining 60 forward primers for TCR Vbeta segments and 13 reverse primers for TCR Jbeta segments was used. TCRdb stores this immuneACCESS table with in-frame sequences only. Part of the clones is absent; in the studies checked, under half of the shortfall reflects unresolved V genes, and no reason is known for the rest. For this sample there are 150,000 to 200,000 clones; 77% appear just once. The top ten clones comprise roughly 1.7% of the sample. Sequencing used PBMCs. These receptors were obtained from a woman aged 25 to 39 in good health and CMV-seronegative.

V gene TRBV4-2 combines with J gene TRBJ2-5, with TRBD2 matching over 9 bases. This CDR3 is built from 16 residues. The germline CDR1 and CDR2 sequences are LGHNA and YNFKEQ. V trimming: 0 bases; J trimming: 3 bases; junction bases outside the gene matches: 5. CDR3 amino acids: CASSQDAGGPKETQYF. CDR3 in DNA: TGTGCCAGCAGCCAAGATGCGGGAGGGCCTAAAGAGACCCAGTACTTC.

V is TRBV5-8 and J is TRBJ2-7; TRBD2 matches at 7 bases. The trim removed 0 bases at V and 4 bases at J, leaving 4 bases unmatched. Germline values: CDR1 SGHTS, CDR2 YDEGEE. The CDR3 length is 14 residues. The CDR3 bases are TGTGCCAGCAGCTTGGCGGGAGGAACGTACGAGCAGTACTTC. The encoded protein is CASSLAGGTYEQYF.

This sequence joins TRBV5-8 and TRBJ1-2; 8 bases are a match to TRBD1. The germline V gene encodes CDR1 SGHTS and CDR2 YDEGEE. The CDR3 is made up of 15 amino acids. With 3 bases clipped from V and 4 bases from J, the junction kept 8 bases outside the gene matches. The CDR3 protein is CASSSSTGDTYGYTF. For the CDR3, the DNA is TGTGCCAGCAGCTCTTCGACAGGGGATACCTATGGCTACACCTTC. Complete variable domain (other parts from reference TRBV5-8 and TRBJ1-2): EAGVTQSPTHLIKTRGQQATLRCSPISGHTSVYWYQQALGLGLQFLLWYDEGEERNRGNFPPRFSGRQFPNYSSELNVNALELEDSALYLCASSSSTGDTYGYTFGSGTRLTVV.

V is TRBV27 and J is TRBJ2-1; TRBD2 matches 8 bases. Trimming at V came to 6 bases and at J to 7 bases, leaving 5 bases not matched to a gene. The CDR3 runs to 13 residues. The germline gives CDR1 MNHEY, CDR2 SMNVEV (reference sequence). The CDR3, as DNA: TGTGCCAGCAGAGGACTAGCAATGAATGAGCAGTTCTTC. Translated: CASRGLAMNEQFF.

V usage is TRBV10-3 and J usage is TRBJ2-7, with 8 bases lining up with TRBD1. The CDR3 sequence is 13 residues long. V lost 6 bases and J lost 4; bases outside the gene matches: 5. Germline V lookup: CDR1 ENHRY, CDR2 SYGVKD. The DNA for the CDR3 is TGTGCCATCAGGAGGACAGGGATGTACGAGCAGTACTTC. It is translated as CAIRRTGMYEQYF.

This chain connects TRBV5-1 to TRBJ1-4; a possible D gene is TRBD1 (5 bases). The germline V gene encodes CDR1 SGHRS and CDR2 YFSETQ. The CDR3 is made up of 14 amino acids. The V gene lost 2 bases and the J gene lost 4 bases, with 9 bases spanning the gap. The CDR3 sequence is CASSLAQGNEKLFF. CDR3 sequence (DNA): TGCGCCAGCAGCTTAGCTCAGGGTAATGAAAAACTGTTTTTT.

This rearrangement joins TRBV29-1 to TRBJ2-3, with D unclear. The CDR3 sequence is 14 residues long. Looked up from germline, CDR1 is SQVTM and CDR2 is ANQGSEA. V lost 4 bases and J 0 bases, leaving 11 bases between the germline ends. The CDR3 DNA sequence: TGCAGCGTTGGACATTCAACTAGCACAGATACGCAGTATTTT. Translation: CSVGHSTSTDTQYF.

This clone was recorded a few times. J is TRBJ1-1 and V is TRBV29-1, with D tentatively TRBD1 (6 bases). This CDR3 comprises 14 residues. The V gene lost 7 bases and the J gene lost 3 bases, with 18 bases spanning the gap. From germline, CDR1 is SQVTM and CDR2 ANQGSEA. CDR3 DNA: TGCAGCGCCCTGAATCTGGGGGCGTACACTGAAGCTTTCTTT. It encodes CSALNLGAYTEAFF.

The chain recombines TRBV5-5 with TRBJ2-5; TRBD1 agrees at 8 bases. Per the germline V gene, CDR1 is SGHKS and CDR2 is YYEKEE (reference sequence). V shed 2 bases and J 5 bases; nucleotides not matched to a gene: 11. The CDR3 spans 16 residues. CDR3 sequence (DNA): TGTGCCAGCAGCTTTTCCGATGCAGGGGGCGGGGAGACCCAGTACTTC. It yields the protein CASSFSDAGGGETQYF.

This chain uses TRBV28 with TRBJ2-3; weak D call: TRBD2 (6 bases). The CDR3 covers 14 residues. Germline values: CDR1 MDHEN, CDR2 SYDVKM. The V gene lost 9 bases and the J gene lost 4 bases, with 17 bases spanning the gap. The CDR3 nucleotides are TGTGCCAGTCTAAAAGGAGGGGTCCCAGATACGCAGTATTTT. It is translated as CASLKGGVPDTQYF. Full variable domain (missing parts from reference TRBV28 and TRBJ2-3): DVKVTQSSRYLVKRTGEKVFLECVQDMDHENMFWYRQDPGLGLRLIYFSYDVKMKEKGDIPEGYSVSREKKERFSLILESASTNQTSMYLCASLKGGVPDTQYFGPGTRLTVL.

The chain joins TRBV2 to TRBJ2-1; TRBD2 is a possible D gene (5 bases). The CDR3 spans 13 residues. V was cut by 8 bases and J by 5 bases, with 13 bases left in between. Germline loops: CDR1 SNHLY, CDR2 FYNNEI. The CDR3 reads CASGSGYNNEQFF. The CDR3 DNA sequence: TGTGCCAGCGGGAGTGGGTATAACAATGAGCAGTTCTTC.

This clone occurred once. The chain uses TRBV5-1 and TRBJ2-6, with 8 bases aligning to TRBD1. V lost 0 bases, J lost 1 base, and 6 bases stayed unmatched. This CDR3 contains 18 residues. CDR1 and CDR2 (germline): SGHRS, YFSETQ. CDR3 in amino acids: CASSLEGRGLSGANVLTF. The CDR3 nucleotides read TGCGCCAGCAGCTTGGAAGGCAGGGGGCTATCTGGGGCCAACGTCCTGACTTTC.

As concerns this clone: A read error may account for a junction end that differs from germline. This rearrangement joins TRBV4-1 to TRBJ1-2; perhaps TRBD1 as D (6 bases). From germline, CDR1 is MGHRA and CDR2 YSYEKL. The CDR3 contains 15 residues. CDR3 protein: CASSLGQRANYGYPF. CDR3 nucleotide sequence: TGCGCCAGCAGCCTAGGACAGAGAGCTAACTATGGCTACCCCTTC.

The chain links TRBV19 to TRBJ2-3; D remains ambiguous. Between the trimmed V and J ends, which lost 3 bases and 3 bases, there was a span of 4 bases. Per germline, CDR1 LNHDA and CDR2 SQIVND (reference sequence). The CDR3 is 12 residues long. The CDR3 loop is CASSISTDTQYF. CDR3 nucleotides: TGTGCCAGTAGTATTTCGACAGATACGCAGTATTTT.

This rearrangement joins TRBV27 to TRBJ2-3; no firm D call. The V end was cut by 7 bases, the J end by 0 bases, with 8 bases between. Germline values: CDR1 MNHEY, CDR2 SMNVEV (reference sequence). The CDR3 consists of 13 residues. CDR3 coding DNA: TGTGCCAGCACCGACTCTAGCACAGATACGCAGTATTTT. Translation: CASTDSSTDTQYF.

The chain's CDR3 is CASSELPGTGGEKLFF. CDR3 DNA sequence: TGTGCCAGTAGTGAGTTGCCCGGGACAGGGGGAGAAAAACTGTTTTTT. The chain employs TRBV19 and TRBJ1-4; 11 bases are a match to TRBD1. The CDR3 loop spans 16 amino acids. Germline CDR1 is LNHDA and CDR2 is SQIVND (reference sequence). Trimming took 5 bases from V and 8 from J; bases not matched to a gene: 10. Combining the CDR3 with reference TRBV19 and TRBJ1-4 gives the whole variable domain DGGITQSPKYLFRKEGQNVTLSCEQNLNHDAMYWYRQDPGQGLRLIYYSQIVNDFQKGDIAEGYSVSREKKESFPLTVTSAQKNPTAFYLCASSELPGTGGEKLFFGSGTQLSVL.

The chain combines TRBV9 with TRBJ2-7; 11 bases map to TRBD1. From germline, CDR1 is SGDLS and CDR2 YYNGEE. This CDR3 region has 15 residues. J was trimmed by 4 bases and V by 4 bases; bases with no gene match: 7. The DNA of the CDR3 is TGTGCCAGCAGCAATACCGGGACAGGGGGATACGAGCAGTACTTC. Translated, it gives CASSNTGTGGYEQYF.

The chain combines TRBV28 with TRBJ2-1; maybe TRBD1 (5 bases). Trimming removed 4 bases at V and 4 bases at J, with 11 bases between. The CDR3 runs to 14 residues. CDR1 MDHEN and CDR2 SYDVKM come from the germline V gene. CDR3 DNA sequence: TGTGCCAGCAGTTGGTTAGGGGCTTACAATGAGCAGTTCTTC. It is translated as CASSWLGAYNEQFF. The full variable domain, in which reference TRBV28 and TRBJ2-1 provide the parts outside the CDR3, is DVKVTQSSRYLVKRTGEKVFLECVQDMDHENMFWYRQDPGLGLRLIYFSYDVKMKEKGDIPEGYSVSREKKERFSLILESASTNQTSMYLCASSWLGAYNEQFFGPGTRLTVL.

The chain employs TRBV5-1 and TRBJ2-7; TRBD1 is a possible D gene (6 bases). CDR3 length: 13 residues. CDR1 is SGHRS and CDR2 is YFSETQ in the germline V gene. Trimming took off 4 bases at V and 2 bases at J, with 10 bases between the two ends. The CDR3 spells CASSRQAPYEQYF. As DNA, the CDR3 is TGCGCCAGCAGCCGACAGGCCCCCTACGAGCAGTACTTC.

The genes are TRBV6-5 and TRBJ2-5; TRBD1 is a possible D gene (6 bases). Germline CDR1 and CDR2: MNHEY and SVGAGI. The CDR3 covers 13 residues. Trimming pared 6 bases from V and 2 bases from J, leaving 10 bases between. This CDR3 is CASRPQGQETQYF. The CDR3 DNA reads TGTGCCAGCAGACCACAGGGTCAAGAGACCCAGTACTTC.

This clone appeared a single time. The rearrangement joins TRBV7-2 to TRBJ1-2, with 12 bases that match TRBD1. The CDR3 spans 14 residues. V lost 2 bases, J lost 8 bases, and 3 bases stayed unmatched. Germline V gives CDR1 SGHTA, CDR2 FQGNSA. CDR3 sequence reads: CASSLRDRGRGYTF. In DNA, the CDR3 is TGTGCCAGCAGCTTAAGGGACAGGGGGCGAGGCTACACCTTC.

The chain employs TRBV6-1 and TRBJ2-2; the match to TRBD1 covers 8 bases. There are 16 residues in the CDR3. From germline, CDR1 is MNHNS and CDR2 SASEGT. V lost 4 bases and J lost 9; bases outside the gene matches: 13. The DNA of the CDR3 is TGTGCCAGCAGTGTAGTAGGGACAGGCGGGTTTCGGGAGCTGTTTTTT. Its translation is CASSVVGTGGFRELFF.

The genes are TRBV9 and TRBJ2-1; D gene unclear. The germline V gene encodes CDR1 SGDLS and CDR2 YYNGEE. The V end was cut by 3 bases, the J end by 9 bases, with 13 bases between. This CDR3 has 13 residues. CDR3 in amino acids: CASSAMPGLEQFF. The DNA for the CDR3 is TGTGCCAGCAGCGCTATGCCTGGGCTTGAGCAGTTCTTC.

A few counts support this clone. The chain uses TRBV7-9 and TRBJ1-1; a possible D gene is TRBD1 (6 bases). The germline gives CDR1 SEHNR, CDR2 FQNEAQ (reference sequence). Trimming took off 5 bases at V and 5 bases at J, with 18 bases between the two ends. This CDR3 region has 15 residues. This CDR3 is CASSPLTGGATEAFF. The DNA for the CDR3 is TGTGCCAGCAGCCCCCTGACAGGAGGAGCGACTGAAGCTTTCTTT.

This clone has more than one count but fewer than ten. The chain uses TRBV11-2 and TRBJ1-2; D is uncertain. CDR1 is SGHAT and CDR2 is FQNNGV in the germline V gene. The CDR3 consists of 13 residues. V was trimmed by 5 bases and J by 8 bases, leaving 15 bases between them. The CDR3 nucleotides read TGTGCCAGCAGCGCCAGTGTTGGGCTCGGCTACACCTTC. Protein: CASSASVGLGYTF.

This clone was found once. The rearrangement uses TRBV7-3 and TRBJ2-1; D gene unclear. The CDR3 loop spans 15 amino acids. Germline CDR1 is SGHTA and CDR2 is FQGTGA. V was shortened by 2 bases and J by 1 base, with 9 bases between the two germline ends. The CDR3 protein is CASSLFPGSYNEQFF. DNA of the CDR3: TGTGCCAGCAGCTTATTTCCGGGTTCCTACAATGAGCAGTTCTTC.

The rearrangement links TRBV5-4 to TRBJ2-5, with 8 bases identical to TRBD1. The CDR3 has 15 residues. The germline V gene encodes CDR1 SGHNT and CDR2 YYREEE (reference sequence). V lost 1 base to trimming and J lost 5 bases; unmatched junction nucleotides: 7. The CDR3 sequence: CASSLTPGGGETQYF. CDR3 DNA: TGTGCCAGCAGCTTGACCCCAGGGGGCGGGGAGACCCAGTACTTC.

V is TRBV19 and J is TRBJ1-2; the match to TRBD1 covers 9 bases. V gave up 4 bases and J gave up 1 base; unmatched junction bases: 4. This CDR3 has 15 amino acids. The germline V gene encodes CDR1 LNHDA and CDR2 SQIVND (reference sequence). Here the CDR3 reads CASSRGGQGNYGYTF. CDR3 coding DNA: TGTGCCAGTAGTAGGGGGGGACAGGGTAACTATGGCTACACCTTC.

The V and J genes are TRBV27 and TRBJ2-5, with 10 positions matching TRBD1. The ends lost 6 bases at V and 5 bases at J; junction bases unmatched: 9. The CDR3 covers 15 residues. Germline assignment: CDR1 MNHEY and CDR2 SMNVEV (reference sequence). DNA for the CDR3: TGTGCCAGCAGAAGGACAGGGGGACTGGGGGAGACCCAGTACTTC. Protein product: CASRRTGGLGETQYF.

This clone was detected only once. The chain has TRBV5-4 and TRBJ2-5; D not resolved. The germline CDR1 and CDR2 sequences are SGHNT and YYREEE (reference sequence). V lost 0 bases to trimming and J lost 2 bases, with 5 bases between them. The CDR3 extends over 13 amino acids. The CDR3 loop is CASSLGEQETQYF. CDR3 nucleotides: TGTGCCAGCAGCTTGGGAGAGCAAGAGACCCAGTACTTC.